Below are 14 T cell receptor beta chains sequenced from a single sample in a study of blood T cells in healthy people across ages. PCR was performed a second time for about 7 to 12 cycles using a sample-barcoded 5' primer and a J-beta primer mix. TCRdb independently ran MiXCR on the 5' RACE reads; one entry per CDR3 protein. Among 250,000 to 300,000 distinct CDR3 sequences listed, around 27% were seen once. The source material was blood. The receptors come from a woman in her sixties or seventies in good health.

About this clonotype itself: This could be a read error, since a much larger clone is one nucleotide away. This sequence joins TRBV24-1 and TRBJ2-1; weak D call: TRBD2 (5 bases). The CDR3 is 13 amino acids. Looked up from germline, CDR1 is KGHDR and CDR2 is SFDVKD. The CDR3 is CATNSASYDEQFF. The CDR3 nucleotides are TGTGCCACCAATAGCGCGAGCTACGATGAGCAGTTCTTC.

Notes on this clonotype: Just one base apart from a much larger clone, this may be a read error. Since the CDR3 does not end with the conserved phenylalanine or tryptophan, this likely comes from a read error. This chain uses TRBV18 with TRBJ2-5, with a tentative D call TRBD2 (5 bases). The J call may not be correct, given that the DNA end is closer to TRBJ2-1. CDR1 is KGHSH and CDR2 is LQKENI in the germline V gene. CDR3 length: 13 amino acids. CDR3 protein: CASSPSMEDEQFL. CDR3 in DNA: TGTGCCAGCTCACCGTCTATGGAGGATGAGCAGTTCCTC.

This sequence joins TRBV2 and TRBJ2-7, with a tentative D call TRBD1 (6 bases). The CDR3 spans 14 residues. V was clipped by 5 bases and J by 0 bases, with 11 bases between them. The germline V gene has CDR1 SNHLY and CDR2 FYNNEI. The CDR3 region is CASSRGQPSYEQYF. The DNA of the CDR3 is TGTGCCAGCAGTCGGGGACAACCCTCCTACGAGCAGTACTTC.

The V call is TRBV29-1, the J call TRBJ2-7, with 9 bases identical to TRBD1. CDR3 length equals 14 residues. CDR1 SQVTM and CDR2 ANQGSEA come from the germline V gene. Germline trimming cut 6 bases from V and 3 bases from J; bases unmatched to any gene: 9. CDR3 region: CSVTPGQGIYEQYF. For the CDR3, the DNA is TGCAGCGTAACGCCGGGACAGGGTATCTACGAGCAGTACTTC.

Only one count was recorded for this clonotype. The V and J genes are TRBV29-1 and TRBJ2-5; a possible D gene is TRBD1 (5 bases). This CDR3 comprises 12 residues. Germline V CDR1 and CDR2: SQVTM, ANQGSEA. The V and J ends lost 5 bases and 5 bases respectively, with 12 bases between them. CDR3 amino acids: CSVSQGSETQYF. CDR3 DNA sequence: TGCAGCGTTTCCCAGGGCAGCGAGACCCAGTACTTC.

This clonotype was detected only a few times. J is TRBJ2-1 and V is TRBV4-2; 8 positions agree with TRBD2. Matching the DNA end better, TRBJ2-7 makes the J call doubtful. The CDR3 runs to 16 residues. CDR1 is LGHNA and CDR2 is YNFKEQ in the germline V gene. CDR3 amino acids: CASSQVAAGGSDEQYF. The CDR3 nucleotides read TGTGCCAGCAGCCAAGTTGCGGCGGGGGGTTCCGACGAGCAGTACTTC.

CDR3 amino acids: CASSPAGGTYNEQFF. The DNA of the CDR3 is TGTGCCAGCAGCCCCGCGGGAGGCACCTACAATGAGCAGTTCTTC. This chain joins TRBV7-2 and TRBJ2-5; 8 positions match TRBD2. TRBJ2-1 matches the DNA end more closely, so the J call is doubtful. The length of the CDR3 is 15 residues. In germline, CDR1 is SGHTA, CDR2 FQGNSA.

The table lists this clonotype with a few counts. This chain connects TRBV12-3 or TRBV12-4 to TRBJ1-5; unclear D gene. V lost 2 bases and J lost 2, with 7 bases in between. This CDR3 spans 14 amino acids. For the CDR3, the DNA is TGTGCCAGCAGTTTAAGGCAGGGCAATCAGCCCCAGCATTTT. This encodes CASSLRQGNQPQHF.

This clonotype was detected a few times. The chain couples TRBV20-1 to TRBJ2-5; D is possibly TRBD1 (6 bases). V was shortened by 6 bases and J by 2 bases, with 19 bases between the two germline ends. CDR3 length equals 15 residues. Germline loops: CDR1 DFQATT, CDR2 SNEGSKA (reference sequence). CDR3 region: CSAQSIRGSQETQYF. In nucleotides, the CDR3 is TGCAGTGCCCAGTCTATTAGGGGGAGTCAAGAGACCCAGTACTTC.

Worth noting for this clonotype: Since a much larger clone is just one base distant, this may be a read error. V and J are TRBV7-2 and TRBJ2-5, with a possible D match to TRBD2 (5 bases). Trimming pared 5 bases from V and 1 base from J, leaving 20 bases between. CDR3 size: 17 residues. Germline-derived CDR1 and CDR2 are SGHTA and FQGNSA. The chain's CDR3 is CASSGERRASAQETQYF. For the CDR3, the DNA is TGTGCCAGCAGCGGGGAGAGAAGGGCGAGCGCCCAAGAGACCCAGTACTTC.

V gene TRBV14 combines with J gene TRBJ2-7; possibly TRBD2 for D (5 bases). The CDR3 extends over 13 amino acids. Germline CDR1 is SGHDN and CDR2 is FVKESK. V was pared by 4 bases and J by 2 bases, with 9 bases between. The CDR3 region is CASSPPGTYEQYF. The DNA of the CDR3 is TGTGCCAGCAGCCCCCCGGGGACCTACGAGCAGTACTTC.

In this sample, this clonotype turned up a few times. The rearrangement links TRBV7-3 to TRBJ2-5; 8 bases map to TRBD1. The J call may be in error: the DNA end matches TRBJ2-1 better. This CDR3 region has 13 residues. The germline gives CDR1 SGHTA, CDR2 FQGTGA. The DNA for the CDR3 is TGTGCCAGCAGCCCAAAACAGGGGGTTGAGCAGTTCTTC. Translating it yields CASSPKQGVEQFF.

On this clonotype itself: One end of the junction varies from germline; a read error may be responsible. The V and J genes are TRBV10-3 and TRBJ2-1; a weak D match, TRBD1 (5 bases). CDR1 is ENHRY and CDR2 is SYGVKD in the germline V gene. The CDR3 extends over 12 amino acids. Here the CDR3 reads CAIRDRDNEQSF. CDR3 nucleotides: TGTGCCATCCGCGACAGAGACAATGAGCAGTCCTTC.

This chain links TRBV7-3 with TRBJ2-1; possibly TRBD2 for D (6 bases). The CDR3 contains 16 residues. The germline V gene encodes CDR1 SGHTA and CDR2 FQGTGA. V dropped 0 bases and J dropped 0 bases, with 9 bases sitting between them. CDR3 DNA sequence: TGTGCCAGCAGCTTAACAGGCGGGAACTCCTACAATGAGCAGTTCTTC. Protein: CASSLTGGNSYNEQFF. The complete variable domain, with remaining parts taken from reference TRBV7-3 and TRBJ2-1, reads GAGVSQTPSNKVTEKGKYVELRCDPISGHTALYWYRQSLGQGPEFLIYFQGTGAADDSGLPNDRFFAVRPEGSVSTLKIQRTERGDSAVYLCASSLTGGNSYNEQFFGPGTRLTVL.